Given below is one T cell receptor beta chain in context. Its binding antigen is unknown. Base qualities were left out, and no much larger clone turns up one base away. At diagnosis, peripheral blood, uninvolved tumor-adjacent lung and tumor were collected and were preserved as a mix of fresh-frozen and FFPE material. Blood samples were analyzed as peripheral blood mononuclear cells for TCR repertoire profiling. This sample is drawn from a study of T cells in localized non-small cell lung cancer (dated by TCRdb to the early 2020s). Study-level background: Comparing tumors with uninvolved tumor-adjacent lungs, the study looked at the T cell repertoires of fewer than 250 patients with early-stage NSCLC. The cohort was made up of under 250 treatment-naive NSCLC patients whose localized lung tumors had been resected. A mean age of approximately 66 years was recorded for the NSCLC patients, of whom approximately 130 were male and about a hundred were female. The paper as a whole reports these results and caveats: Since the design was exploratory, TCR variables were selected using unadjusted p-values with no false-discovery rate correction. Higher T cell density in blood was associated with longer overall survival, whereas higher clonality in adjacent lung was associated with shorter survival. The highest T cell clonality was observed in uninvolved tumor-adjacent lung, where clonality exceeded that of tumor, suggesting that antigenic responses were more focused in uninvolved tumor-adjacent lung. A median of about 50 of the top 100 tumor clones turned up in the paired uninvolved adjacent lung, and 25 to 35 of those clones also ranked among the top 100 of that same adjacent lung. Because multi-region tumor sequencing was not performed, intratumor heterogeneity could not be ruled out.

Reading the germline V gene gives CDR1 MNHEY and CDR2 SVGAGI. V and J are truncated by 5 bases and 2 bases respectively, leaving an intervening sequence of 7 bases. Including cysteine and phenylalanine, the CDR3 has 12 amino acids. Of the read, only the CDR3 DNA is kept; its 36 bases are in frame from base 1. The immunoSEQ Assay was used to sequence TCR beta CDR3 regions from DNA. The authors processed their data as follows. To compute T cell density, TCR beta template counts were normalized to usable DNA, which was estimated by amplifying housekeeping genes. Using the preseqR package, richness was estimated by extrapolating to 120,000 templates for tissue samples and 400,000 templates for PBMC samples. Clonality was defined by subtracting Pielou's evenness from one. Differential abundance testing on productive amino-acid clonotypes, with a minimum total count of 5 and an alpha of 0.1, was used to identify tissue-enriched TCRs. The Jaccard Index and the Morisita Overlap Index were used to measure how much the repertoires overlapped between compartments. GLIPH clustered TCR beta CDR3s with public tetramer-defined viral CDR3s; viral motifs required at least three viral sequences plus V-gene enrichment. TCRdb mirrors the immuneACCESS table, restricted to in-frame sequences. Some clones are absent from its copies; in checked studies, under half trace to an unresolved V gene, and the reason for the others is unknown. That table gives V, J and clone size, and the DNA gave D and trimming. The sample includes 25,000 or so clones, with around 89% observed a single time. The ten largest make up around 6% of the sample.

The chain was built from TRBV6-5 and TRBJ2-7, and TRBD2 may be the D gene, going by 5 matching bases. The TCR originated in a man aged 35 to 70 with stage II lung adenocarcinoma. Sequencing was performed on PBMCs, taken before any cancer treatment. The CDR3 region reads CASSHGAYEQYF. The sequenced DNA: TGTGCCAGCAGTCACGGGGCCTACGAGCAGTACTTC.